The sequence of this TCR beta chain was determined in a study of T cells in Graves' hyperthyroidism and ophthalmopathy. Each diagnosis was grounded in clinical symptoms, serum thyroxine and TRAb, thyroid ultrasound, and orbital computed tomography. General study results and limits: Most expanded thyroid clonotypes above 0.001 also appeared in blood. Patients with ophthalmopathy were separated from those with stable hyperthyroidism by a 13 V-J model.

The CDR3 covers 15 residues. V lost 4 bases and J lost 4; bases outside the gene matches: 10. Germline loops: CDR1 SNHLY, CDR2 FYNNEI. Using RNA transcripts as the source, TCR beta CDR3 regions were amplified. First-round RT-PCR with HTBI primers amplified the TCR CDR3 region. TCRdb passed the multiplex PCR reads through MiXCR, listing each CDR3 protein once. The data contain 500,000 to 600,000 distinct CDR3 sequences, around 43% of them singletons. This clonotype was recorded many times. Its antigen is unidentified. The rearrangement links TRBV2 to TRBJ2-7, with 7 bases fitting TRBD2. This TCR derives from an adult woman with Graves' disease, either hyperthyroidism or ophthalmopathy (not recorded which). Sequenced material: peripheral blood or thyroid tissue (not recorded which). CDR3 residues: CASSATGTTTYEQYF. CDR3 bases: TGTGCCAGCAGTGCCACCGGGACTACTACTTACGAGCAGTACTTC.